The 3 T cell receptor beta chains given below trace back to one sample, sequenced in a study of CD8 T cells in ankylosing spondylitis. TCRdb passed the 5' RACE reads through MiXCR, listing each CDR3 protein once. The table lists hundreds of thousands of distinct CDR3 sequences, roughly 20% of them singletons. Sequenced input: blood, either unsorted or a sorted T cell fraction (not recorded which). The source of these receptors is a male donor with ankylosing spondylitis or in good health (not recorded which).

The chain recombines TRBV20-1 with TRBJ2-1; D not certain. CDR1 DFQATT and CDR2 SNEGSKA come from the germline V gene (reference sequence). CDR3 length: 15 residues. With 8 bases removed from V and 1 base from J, the gap between germline ends came to 18 bases. The CDR3 region is CSTYKPPNSYNEQFF. Written as DNA, the CDR3 is TGCAGTACCTATAAGCCCCCAAATTCCTACAATGAGCAGTTCTTC.

The chain carries TRBV5-1 and TRBJ2-2; D possibly uses TRBD1 or TRBD2 (5 bases each). CDR1 is SGHRS and CDR2 is YFSETQ in the germline V gene. Between the trimmed V and J ends, which lost 4 bases and 0 bases, there was a span of 25 bases. The CDR3 has 20 amino acids. CDR3 sequence: CASSPGPSTSQAPNTGELFF. CDR3 nucleotide sequence: TGCGCCAGCAGCCCGGGACCTAGTACAAGCCAAGCACCGAACACCGGGGAGCTGTTTTTT.

The rearrangement joins TRBV5-6 to TRBJ1-1; D may be TRBD1 (6 bases). The germline V gene encodes CDR1 SGHDT and CDR2 YYEEEE. V was pared by 3 bases and J by 1 base, with 13 bases between. This CDR3 is built from 15 residues. DNA for the CDR3: TGTGCCAGCAGCTGGCCGGGGGCCTCGAACACTGAAGCTTTCTTT. It specifies CASSWPGASNTEAFF. Combining the CDR3 with reference TRBV5-6 and TRBJ1-1 gives the whole variable domain DAGVTQSPTHLIKTRGQQVTLRCSPKSGHDTVSWYQQALGQGPQFIFQYYEEEERQRGNFPDRFSGHQFPNYSSELNVNALLLGDSALYLCASSWPGASNTEAFFGQGTRLTVV.